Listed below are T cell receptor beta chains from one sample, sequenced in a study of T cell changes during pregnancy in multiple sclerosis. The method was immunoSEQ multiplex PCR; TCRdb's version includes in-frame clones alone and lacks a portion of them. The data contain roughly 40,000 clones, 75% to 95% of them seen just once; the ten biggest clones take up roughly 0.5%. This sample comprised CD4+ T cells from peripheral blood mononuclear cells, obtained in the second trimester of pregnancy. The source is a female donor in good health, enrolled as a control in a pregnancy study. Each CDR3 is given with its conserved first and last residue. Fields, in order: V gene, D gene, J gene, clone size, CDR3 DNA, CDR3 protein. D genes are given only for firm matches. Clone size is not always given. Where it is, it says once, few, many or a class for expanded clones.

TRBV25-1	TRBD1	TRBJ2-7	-	TGTGCCAGCAAGGGGGACAGACCCTACGAGCAGTACTTC	CASKGDRPYEQYF
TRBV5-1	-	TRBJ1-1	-	TGCGCCAGCAGCCGAGAGGCGGTAATGAACACTGAAGCTTTCTTT	CASSREAVMNTEAFF
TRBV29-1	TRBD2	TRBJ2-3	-	TGCAGCGTTACCGGGAGGGCTGGGGGAGATACGCAGTATTTT	CSVTGRAGGDTQYF
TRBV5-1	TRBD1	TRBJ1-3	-	TGCGCCAGCAGACCGGGGACAGGGACCTCTGGAAACACCATATATTTT	CASRPGTGTSGNTIYF
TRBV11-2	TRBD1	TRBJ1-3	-	TGTGCCAGCAGCTCCACGACAGGGGGAAACACCATATATTTT	CASSSTTGGNTIYF
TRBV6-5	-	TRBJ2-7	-	TGTGCCACCCCTCTAGGGGACTGTGCCTACGAGCAGTACTTC	CATPLGDCAYEQYF
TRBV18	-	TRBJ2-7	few	TGTGCCAGCTCACCCCAAGTCTTGTTAAGGGCCTCTGGTCGGGGAAACGAGCAGTACTTC	CASSPQVLLRASGRGNEQYF
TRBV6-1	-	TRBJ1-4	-	TGTGCCAGCAATGGCAGGGCTTGGGCTGAAAAACTGTTTTTT	CASNGRAWAEKLFF
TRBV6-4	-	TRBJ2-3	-	TGTGCCAGCAGCGGACTCATGGCGGGGACCGACACAGATACGCAGTATTTT	CASSGLMAGTDTDTQYF
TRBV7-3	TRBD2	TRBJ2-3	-	TGTGCCAGCGGGCCGGGACTAGACGGAGATACGCAGTATTTT	CASGPGLDGDTQYF
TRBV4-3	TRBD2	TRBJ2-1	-	TGCGCCAGCAGCCAAGATCGGGCTCGAGCTAGCGGGTCTTTCGATGAGCAGTTCTTC	CASSQDRARASGSFDEQFF
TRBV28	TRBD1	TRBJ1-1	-	TGTGCCAGCAGGACCGCAAAGGACAGGGGTGGCAGAGCTTTCTTT	CASRTAKDRGGRAFF
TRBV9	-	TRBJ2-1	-	TGTGCCAGCAGCGTAGCCCCAACCTACAATGAGCAGTTCTTC	CASSVAPTYNEQFF
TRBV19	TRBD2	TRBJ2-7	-	TGTGCCAGTAGTCCCCGCCGACTAGCCCTGAACTACGAGCAGTACTTC	CASSPRRLALNYEQYF
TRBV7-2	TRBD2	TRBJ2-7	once	TGTGCCAGCAGCCCAAGACTAGCGGGAGGAGGGGGGAGCGAGCAGTACTTC	CASSPRLAGGGGSEQYF
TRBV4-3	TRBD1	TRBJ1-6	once	TGCGCCAGCAGCCTTGGGGACAGGGATAATTCACCCCTCCACTTT	CASSLGDRDNSPLHF
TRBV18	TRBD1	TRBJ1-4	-	TGTGCCAGCTCACCACCGGGGACAGGGAATGAAAAACTGTTTTTT	CASSPPGTGNEKLFF
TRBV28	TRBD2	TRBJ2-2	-	TGTGCCAGCAGTATAGTAGCGGGAGCGGCCGGGGAGCTGTTTTTT	CASSIVAGAAGELFF
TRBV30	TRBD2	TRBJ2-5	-	TGTGCCTGGAGTCCGTGGACTAGCGGGGGAGAGACCCAGTACTTC	CAWSPWTSGGETQYF
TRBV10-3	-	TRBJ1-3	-	TGTGCCATCAGTGAGTCTGGGGCCAACACCATATATTTT	CAISESGANTIYF
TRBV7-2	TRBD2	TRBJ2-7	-	TGTGCCAGCAGCCCAACACTAGCGGGGGTCTCCTACGAGCAGTACTTC	CASSPTLAGVSYEQYF
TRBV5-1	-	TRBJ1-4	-	TGCGCCAGCAGCTTGAATACTGCGGGCCGTAATGAAAAACTGTTTTTT	CASSLNTAGRNEKLFF
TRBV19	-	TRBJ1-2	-	TGTGCCAGCGGGGGGACTAGGTTTACTAACTATGGCTACACCTTC	CASGGTRFTNYGYTF
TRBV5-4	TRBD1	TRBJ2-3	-	TGTGCCAGCAGCTCCGGTGCCCGGACAGGAACAGATACGCAGTATTTT	CASSSGARTGTDTQYF
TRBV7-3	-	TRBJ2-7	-	TGTGCCAGCAGCTTAACCGGTGGCGGACTAACGTACGAGCAGTACTTC	CASSLTGGGLTYEQYF
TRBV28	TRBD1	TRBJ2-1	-	TGTGCCAGCAGTTTAGGAGGGACAGGTACCTACAATGAGCAGTTCTTC	CASSLGGTGTYNEQFF
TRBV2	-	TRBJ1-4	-	TGTGCCAGCAGTGTCCGTTTAACTAATGAAAAACTGTTTTTT	CASSVRLTNEKLFF
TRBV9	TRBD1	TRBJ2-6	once	TGTGCCCACACCAGGGGCAGGGGGCCGCCTAGGGGGGCCAACGTCCTGACTTTC	CAHTRGRGPPRGANVLTF
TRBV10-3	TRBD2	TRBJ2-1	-	TGTGCCATCAGTGAGCAGGCTAGCGGGAGACCCAACAGAGAGCAGTTCTTC	CAISEQASGRPNREQFF
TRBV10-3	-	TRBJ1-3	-	TGTGCCATCAGTGCCGACAGGTCCCCCTTCTCTGGAAACACCATATATTTT	CAISADRSPFSGNTIYF
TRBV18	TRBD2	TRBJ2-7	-	TGTGCCAGCAGCGAAGGGACTAGCTGCTACTTC	CASSEGTSCYF
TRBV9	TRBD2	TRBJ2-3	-	TGTGCCAGCAGCTCGCAGCGGGAGGGCCTGGCAGATACGCAGTATTTT	CASSSQREGLADTQYF
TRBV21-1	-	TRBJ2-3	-	TGTGCCAGCAGAAAGCGGGAGCACACAGATACGCAGTATTTT	CASRKREHTDTQYF
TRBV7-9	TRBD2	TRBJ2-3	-	TGTGCCAGCGGGGTAGCGGGGGGGCGTAGGGATACGCAGTATTTT	CASGVAGGRRDTQYF
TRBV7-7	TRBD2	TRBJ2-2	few	TGTGCTAGCAGCCCGAGAGCTCTAGCGGGCGGGGAGCTGTTTTTT	CASSPRALAGGELFF
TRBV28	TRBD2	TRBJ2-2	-	TGTGCCGCCCTCGGGGCAACTAGCGGCGGCGGGGAGCTGTTTTTT	CAALGATSGGGELFF
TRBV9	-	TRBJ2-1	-	TGTGCCAGCAGCGTGAGTAGGGACATCAATGAGCAGTTCTTC	CASSVSRDINEQFF
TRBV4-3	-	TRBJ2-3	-	TGCGCCAGCAGCCAAGAGCACTTCACAGATACGCAGTATTTT	CASSQEHFTDTQYF
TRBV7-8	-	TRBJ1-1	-	TGTGCCAGCAGCTTAGCTGACCGGGGTGGGACTGAAGCTTTCTTT	CASSLADRGGTEAFF
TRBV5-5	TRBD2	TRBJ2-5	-	TGTGCCAGCAGCTTGGCTAGCGGGGGGGCAATACGTAGGACCCAGTACTTC	CASSLASGGAIRRTQYF
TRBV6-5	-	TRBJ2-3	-	TGTGCCAGCAGTTCGACCTCAACCGCGCGGGCGGATACGCAGTATTTT	CASSSTSTARADTQYF